Detailed here is one TCR beta chain. Its antigen is undetermined. This entry comes from a study of shared clonotypes between healthy human individuals. The method was immunoSEQ multiplex PCR; TCRdb's version includes in-frame clones alone and lacks a portion of them. The sample carries about 600,000 clones, 95% to 98% recorded once. Study-wide results and caveats: In this cohort, only blood was sampled, and tissue repertoires likely differ. Relative to clonotypes present in all four donors, those not shared had lower generation probabilities.

Germline CDR1 reads SGHAT; CDR2 reads FQNNGV. The CDR3 spans 12 residues. Trimming cost V 3 bases and J 4 bases, with 5 bases left between them. CD45RO-negative, CCR7-selected cells formed the naive CD8 fraction, which excluded terminally differentiated effector memory CD45RA+ cells. Material for sequencing was naive CD8+ T cells sorted from blood. This chain joins TRBV11-2 and TRBJ2-3; no clear D. This sequence was found in a man younger than 40 in good health. CDR3 sequence reads: CASSFEADTQYF. The CDR3 bases are TGTGCCAGCAGCTTTGAGGCAGATACGCAGTATTTT.